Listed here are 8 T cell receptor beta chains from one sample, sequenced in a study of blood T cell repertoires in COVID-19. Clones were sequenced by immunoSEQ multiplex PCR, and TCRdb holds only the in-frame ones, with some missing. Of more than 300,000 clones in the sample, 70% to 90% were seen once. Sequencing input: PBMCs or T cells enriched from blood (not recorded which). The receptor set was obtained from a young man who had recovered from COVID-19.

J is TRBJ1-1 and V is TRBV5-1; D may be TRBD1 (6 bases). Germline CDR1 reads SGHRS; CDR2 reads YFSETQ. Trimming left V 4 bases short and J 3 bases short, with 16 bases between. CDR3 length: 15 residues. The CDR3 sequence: CASSQTPDRHTEAFF. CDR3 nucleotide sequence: TGCGCCAGCAGCCAAACCCCCGACAGGCACACTGAAGCTTTCTTT.

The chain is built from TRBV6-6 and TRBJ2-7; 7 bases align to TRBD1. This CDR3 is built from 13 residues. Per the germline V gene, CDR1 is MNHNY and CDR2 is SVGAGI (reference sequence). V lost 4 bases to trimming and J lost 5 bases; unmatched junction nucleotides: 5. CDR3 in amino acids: CASSSTGYHEQYF. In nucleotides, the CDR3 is TGTGCCAGCAGTTCGACAGGGTACCACGAGCAGTACTTC.

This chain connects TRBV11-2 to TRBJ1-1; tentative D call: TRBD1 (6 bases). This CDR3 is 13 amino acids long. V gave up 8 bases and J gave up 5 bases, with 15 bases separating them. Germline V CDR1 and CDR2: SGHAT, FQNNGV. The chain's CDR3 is CASVRGGGTEAFF. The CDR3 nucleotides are TGTGCCAGCGTAAGAGGGGGTGGGACTGAAGCTTTCTTT.

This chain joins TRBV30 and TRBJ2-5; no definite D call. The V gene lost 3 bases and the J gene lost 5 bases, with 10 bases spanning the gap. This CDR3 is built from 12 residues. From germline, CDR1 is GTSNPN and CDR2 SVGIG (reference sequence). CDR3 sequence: CAWSYRRETQYF. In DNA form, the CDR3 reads TGTGCCTGGAGCTACAGAAGGGAGACCCAGTACTTC.

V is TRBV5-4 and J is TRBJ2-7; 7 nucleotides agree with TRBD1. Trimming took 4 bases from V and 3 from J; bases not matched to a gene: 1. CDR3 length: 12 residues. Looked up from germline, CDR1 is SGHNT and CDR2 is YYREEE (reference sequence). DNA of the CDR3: TGTGCCAGCAGCCGGGACAGCTACGAGCAGTACTTC. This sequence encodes CASSRDSYEQYF.

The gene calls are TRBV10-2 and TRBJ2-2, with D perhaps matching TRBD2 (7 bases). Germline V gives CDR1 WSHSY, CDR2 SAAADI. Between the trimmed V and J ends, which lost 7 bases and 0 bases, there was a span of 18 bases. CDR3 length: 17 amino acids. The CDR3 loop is CASTGAIGGPNTGELFF. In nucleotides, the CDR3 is TGCGCCAGCACTGGGGCCATCGGGGGGCCGAACACCGGGGAGCTGTTTTTT.

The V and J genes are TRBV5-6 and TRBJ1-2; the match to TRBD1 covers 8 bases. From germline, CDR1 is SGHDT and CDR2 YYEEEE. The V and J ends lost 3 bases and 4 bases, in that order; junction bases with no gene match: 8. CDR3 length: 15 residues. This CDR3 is CASSSDREGGYGYTF. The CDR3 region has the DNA TGTGCCAGCAGCTCGGACAGGGAAGGAGGCTATGGCTACACCTTC.

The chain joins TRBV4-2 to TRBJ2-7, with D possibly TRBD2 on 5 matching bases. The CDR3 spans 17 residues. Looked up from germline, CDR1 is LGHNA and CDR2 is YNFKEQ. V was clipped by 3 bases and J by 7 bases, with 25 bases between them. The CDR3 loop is CASSQASAGRGVWEQYF. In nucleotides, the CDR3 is TGTGCCAGCAGCCAGGCCTCCGCGGGTCGTGGGGTGTGGGAGCAGTACTTC.